This TCR beta chain derives from a study of control samples from healthy donors and cancer patients. Only one count was recorded for this clone. Libraries were prepared by immunoSEQ multiplex PCR; TCRdb keeps only in-frame clonotypes and omits some of them. The sample consists of more than 50,000 clones, 70% to 90% of them appearing once. The V gene's germline CDR1 is KGHDR and CDR2 SFDVKD. The CDR3 spans 15 residues. V was cut by 4 bases and J by 4 bases, with 12 bases left in between. The receptor's source is a man aged 50 to 60 in good health. The rearrangement links TRBV24-1 to TRBJ2-2, with a possible D match to TRBD1 (6 bases). Source material: blood. The CDR3 DNA reads TGTGCCACCAGTGACCAGGGGCGGCGCACCGGGGAGCTGTTTTTT. Translating gives CATSDQGRRTGELFF.